Listed below are T cell receptor beta chains from one sample, sequenced in a study of cytomegalovirus exposure and HLA in healthy donors. The table came from immunoSEQ multiplex PCR; TCRdb's copy has only in-frame clones and leaves some out. Among over 200,000 clones listed, almost 90% were seen once. What was sequenced was PBMCs. Every receptor here comes from a woman under 30 in good health and CMV-seronegative. CDR3s include the opening cysteine and the closing phenylalanine or tryptophan. The order of the fields is J gene, clone size, D gene, V gene, CDR3 DNA, CDR3 protein. The D gene is left open where the match is weak. Some rows mark clone size as missing; the rest say once, few, many or name a class of expanded clone.

J gene: TRBJ2-7; clone size: NA; D gene: TRBD2; V gene: TRBV11-2; CDR3 DNA: TGTGCCAGCAGCTCCCCTAGCGGGTGGGGCTACGTGATTTACTTC; CDR3 protein: CASSSPSGWGYVIYF
J gene: TRBJ2-1; clone size: once; D gene: NA; V gene: TRBV28; CDR3 DNA: TGTGCCAGCAGTTCGGGTTGGGACAATGAGCAGTTCTTC; CDR3 protein: CASSSGWDNEQFF
J gene: TRBJ2-3; clone size: NA; D gene: TRBD2; V gene: TRBV2; CDR3 DNA: TGTGCCAGTTCAGCGGGAGAAAAAGATACGCAGTATTTT; CDR3 protein: CASSAGEKDTQYF
J gene: TRBJ1-4; clone size: NA; D gene: NA; V gene: TRBV5-6; CDR3 DNA: TGTGCCAGCACCCTGCGGGAGCTTGGCGCTGAAAAACTGTTTTTT; CDR3 protein: CASTLRELGAEKLFF
J gene: TRBJ2-7; clone size: NA; D gene: NA; V gene: TRBV18; CDR3 DNA: TGTGCCAGCTCACCACCGAACAACGAGCGACACGAGCAGTACTTC; CDR3 protein: CASSPPNNERHEQYF
J gene: TRBJ2-1; clone size: once; D gene: NA; V gene: TRBV7-6; CDR3 DNA: TGTGCCAGCAGTCTGACTTTCTACAATGAGCAGTTCTTC; CDR3 protein: CASSLTFYNEQFF
J gene: TRBJ1-5; clone size: few; D gene: TRBD1; V gene: TRBV6-5; CDR3 DNA: TGTGCCAGCGCCCAATACAGGGGGTCAGATCAGCCCCAGCATTTT; CDR3 protein: CASAQYRGSDQPQHF
J gene: TRBJ2-7; clone size: NA; D gene: TRBD1; V gene: TRBV5-6; CDR3 DNA: TGTGCCAGCAGCAAAACAGGGGTCTACGAGCAGTACTTC; CDR3 protein: CASSKTGVYEQYF
J gene: TRBJ2-2; clone size: NA; D gene: NA; V gene: TRBV11-2; CDR3 DNA: TGTGCCAGCAGAGACGACAGGAACACCGGGGAGCTGTTTTTT; CDR3 protein: CASRDDRNTGELFF
J gene: TRBJ2-3; clone size: NA; D gene: NA; V gene: TRBV11-2; CDR3 DNA: TGTGCCAGCAGCTTACTCCTCTCTTCCACAGATACGCAGTATTTT; CDR3 protein: CASSLLLSSTDTQYF
J gene: TRBJ2-1; clone size: few; D gene: NA; V gene: TRBV11-2; CDR3 DNA: TGTGCCAGCAGCTTGACGGGAGTGAGAGGCGAGCAGTTCTTC; CDR3 protein: CASSLTGVRGEQFF